Included here is one T cell receptor (beta chain) sequence, with context. The data derive from a study of blood T cell repertoires in COVID-19. Study-wide context: Acute and convalescent COVID-19 samples came from the United States, Italy and Spain.

The data were produced by immunoSEQ multiplex PCR, yet TCRdb's version contains in-frame clones alone and is incomplete. The sample contains 300,000 to 350,000 clones, about 87% of which appear only once. While infection was still active, Seattle patients were enrolled and then followed longitudinally. CDR1 is ENHRY, CDR2 SYGVKD, per germline. Trimming pared 0 bases from V and 3 bases from J, leaving 12 bases between. The CDR3 is 15 amino acids. The rearrangement joins TRBV10-3 to TRBJ2-7; D not resolved. Sequencing used peripheral blood. The clonotype comes from a woman younger than 45 with COVID-19, enrolled during active disease. In nucleotides, the CDR3 is TGTGCCATCAGTGAGTCTGCGCAGGTCGGCTACGAGCAGTACTTC. Its translation: CAISESAQVGYEQYF.